The rows below give T cell receptor beta chains drawn from one sample of a study of blood T cell repertoires in COVID-19. Generated by immunoSEQ multiplex PCR, the TCRdb table keeps only in-frame clones and is missing some. This sample has 250,000 or so clones, with 80% to 95% found just once. The sequencing sample was made of peripheral blood. Source of these receptors: a man aged 25 to 40 with COVID-19, enrolled during active disease. Both conserved end residues are part of each CDR3. Fields, in order: clone size, D gene, V gene, J gene, CDR3 protein, CDR3 DNA. D genes are given only for firm matches. Not all rows give a size; the values are once, few, many and, for expanded clones, a class.

clone_size: -
d_call: TRBD2
v_call: TRBV2
j_call: TRBJ2-5
cdr3_aa: CASSRLAGDQETQYF
cdr3_nt: TGTGCCAGCAGCCGACTAGCGGGGGACCAAGAGACCCAGTACTTC

clone_size: -
d_call: -
v_call: TRBV5-1
j_call: TRBJ2-7
cdr3_aa: CASSLVSGALIGQYF
cdr3_nt: TGCGCCAGCAGCTTGGTGTCAGGGGCTTTGATCGGGCAGTACTTC

clone_size: -
d_call: TRBD2
v_call: TRBV6-5
j_call: TRBJ2-2
cdr3_aa: CASSYLLAGTGELFF
cdr3_nt: TGTGCCAGCAGTTATTTACTAGCGGGGACCGGGGAGCTGTTTTTT

clone_size: -
d_call: TRBD1
v_call: TRBV15
j_call: TRBJ1-5
cdr3_aa: CATSRDRGWNQPQHF
cdr3_nt: TGTGCCACCAGCAGGGACAGGGGTTGGAATCAGCCCCAGCATTTT

clone_size: -
d_call: -
v_call: TRBV2
j_call: TRBJ1-5
cdr3_aa: CASREGGFDQPQHF
cdr3_nt: TGTGCCAGCAGAGAAGGAGGGTTCGATCAGCCCCAGCATTTT

clone_size: -
d_call: -
v_call: TRBV5-5
j_call: TRBJ1-1
cdr3_aa: CASSFTSQSGTEAFF
cdr3_nt: TGTGCCAGCAGCTTTACGTCACAGAGCGGAACTGAAGCTTTCTTT

clone_size: -
d_call: TRBD1
v_call: TRBV19
j_call: TRBJ1-2
cdr3_aa: CATGQGQDYGYTF
cdr3_nt: TGTGCCACCGGACAGGGCCAAGACTATGGCTACACCTTC

clone_size: -
d_call: TRBD2
v_call: TRBV30
j_call: TRBJ2-3
cdr3_aa: CAWSGATSGGAYTQYF
cdr3_nt: TGTGCCTGGAGTGGCGCGACTAGCGGGGGAGCCTATACGCAGTATTTT

clone_size: -
d_call: -
v_call: TRBV7-9
j_call: TRBJ2-7
cdr3_aa: CASSLTGTSYEQYF
cdr3_nt: TGTGCCAGCAGCTTAACAGGTACTTCCTACGAGCAGTACTTC

clone_size: -
d_call: -
v_call: TRBV9
j_call: TRBJ1-2
cdr3_aa: CASSVDQGGYTF
cdr3_nt: TGTGCCAGCAGCGTGGACCAGGGTGGCTACACCTTC

clone_size: once
d_call: TRBD1
v_call: TRBV19
j_call: TRBJ1-2
cdr3_aa: CASSATGSRGYGYTF
cdr3_nt: TGTGCCAGTAGTGCGACAGGGTCGAGAGGCTATGGCTACACCTTC

clone_size: few
d_call: -
v_call: TRBV10-3
j_call: TRBJ2-3
cdr3_aa: CAISEIQASTDTQYF
cdr3_nt: TGTGCCATCAGTGAAATTCAGGCTAGCACAGATACGCAGTATTTT

clone_size: -
d_call: TRBD2
v_call: TRBV3-1/TRBV3-2
j_call: TRBJ2-3
cdr3_aa: CASSSYLGTSGGTSTDTQYF
cdr3_nt: TGTGCCAGCAGCTCCTACCTCGGGACTAGCGGGGGTACTAGCACAGATACGCAGTATTTT

clone_size: -
d_call: -
v_call: TRBV10-3
j_call: TRBJ1-2
cdr3_aa: CAIRPAQGGFGYTF
cdr3_nt: TGTGCCATCAGACCGGCCCAGGGAGGCTTTGGCTACACCTTC

clone_size: once
d_call: -
v_call: TRBV7-9
j_call: TRBJ2-1
cdr3_aa: CASSYGFHEQFF
cdr3_nt: TGTGCCAGCAGCTACGGTTTTCATGAGCAGTTCTTC

clone_size: -
d_call: TRBD1
v_call: TRBV5-1
j_call: TRBJ2-3
cdr3_aa: CASSSGTGGSADTQYF
cdr3_nt: TGCGCCAGCAGCTCGGGGACAGGGGGAAGCGCAGATACGCAGTATTTT